This T cell receptor beta chain was sequenced for a study of blood T cell repertoires in COVID-19. Study-level information: PBMCs, B-cell-depleted T cells, or T cells were the source of the cDNA or gDNA that made up the material.

Cohorts were determined from participant-reported clinical history. TCRdb's table, derived via immunoSEQ multiplex PCR, lists solely in-frame clones and lacks some. The data hold under 200,000 clones, with roughly four fifths observed a single time. Between the trimmed V and J ends, which lost 5 bases and 10 bases, there was a span of 18 bases. CDR1 is SGHTA and CDR2 is FQGNSA in the germline V gene. This CDR3 is 15 amino acids long. This receptor was identified in a man over 45 who had recovered from COVID-19. The chain joins TRBV7-2 to TRBJ1-6; no definite D call. The sequenced material came from PBMCs or T cells enriched from blood (not recorded which). The CDR3 spells CASSPRDITSSPLHF. In DNA, the CDR3 is TGTGCCAGCAGCCCGAGGGATATCACAAGCTCACCCCTCCACTTT. The full variable domain, its missing parts supplied by reference TRBV7-2 and TRBJ1-6, is GAGVSQSPSNKVTEKGKDVELRCDPISGHTALYWYRQSLGQGLEFLIYFQGNSAPDKSGLPSDRFSAERTGGSVSTLTIQRTQQEDSAVYLCASSPRDITSSPLHFGNGTRLTVT.